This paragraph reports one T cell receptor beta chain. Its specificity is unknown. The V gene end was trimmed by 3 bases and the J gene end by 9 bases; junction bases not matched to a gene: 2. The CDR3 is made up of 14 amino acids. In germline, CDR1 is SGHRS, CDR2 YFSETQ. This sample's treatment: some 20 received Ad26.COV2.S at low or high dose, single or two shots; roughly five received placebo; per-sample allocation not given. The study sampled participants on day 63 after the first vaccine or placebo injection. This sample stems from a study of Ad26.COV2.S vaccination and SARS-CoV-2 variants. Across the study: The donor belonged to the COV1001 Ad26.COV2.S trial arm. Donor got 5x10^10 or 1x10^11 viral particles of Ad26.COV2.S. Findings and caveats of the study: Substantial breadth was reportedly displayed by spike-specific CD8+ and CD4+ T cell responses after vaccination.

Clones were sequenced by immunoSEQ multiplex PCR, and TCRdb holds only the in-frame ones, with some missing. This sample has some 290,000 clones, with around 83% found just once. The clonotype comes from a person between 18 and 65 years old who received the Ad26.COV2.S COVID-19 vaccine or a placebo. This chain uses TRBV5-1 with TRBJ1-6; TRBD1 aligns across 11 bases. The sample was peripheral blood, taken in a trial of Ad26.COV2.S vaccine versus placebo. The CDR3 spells CASSSGQGGSPLHF. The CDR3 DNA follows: TGCGCCAGCAGCTCGGGACAGGGGGGTTCACCCCTCCACTTT.